This TCR beta chain came from a study of T-cell memory formation after mild COVID-19. Turning to the study itself: There were largely donor-specific TCR clusters. Study results and caveats: Shrinking CD4+ clones were chiefly CM and EM; CD8+ ones were chiefly EMRA. Detection of some responders pre-infection suggested pre-existing cross-reactive memory T cells participated.

CDR3 size: 12 residues. The germline gives CDR1 DFQATT, CDR2 SNEGSKA (reference sequence). V shed 5 bases, J shed 7 bases, and the junction held 2 bases outside the gene matches. Points on this clonotype: Its antigen is currently unknown.

Barcoded TCR alpha and TCR beta cDNA libraries with UMIs came from 5'RACE using constant-segment primers. TCRdb fed the 5' RACE reads into MiXCR, producing one record per CDR3 protein. This sample carries some 340,000 distinct CDR3 sequences, around 13% of them seen once, and the ten largest clones take around 21%. The source material was PBMCs or a T cell subset sorted from them (not recorded which). The chain carries TRBV20-1 and TRBJ1-5, with TRBD1 matching over 10 bases. This TCR was recovered from a man between 18 and 35 years old who had mild COVID-19 (a few samples of this study predate the infection). Cell type and time point are not known. This CDR3 is CSAWDRGQPQHF. CDR3 nucleotides: TGCAGTGCTTGGGACAGGGGCCAGCCCCAGCATTTT.